Included here is one T cell receptor beta chain sequence, with context. The antigen is not known. The sample originates from a study of CD8 T cells in Susac syndrome. Study outcomes and limitations: As the study acknowledged, the number of individuals in its TCR sequencing and HLA analysis was relatively small.

Germline trimming cut 0 bases from V and 1 base from J; bases unmatched to any gene: 1. The germline V gene encodes CDR1 LNHNV and CDR2 YYDKDF (reference sequence). The CDR3 extends over 15 amino acids. RNA amounts of roughly 0.45 to 1 ug underwent reverse transcription with random hexamers. Multiplex immunoSEQ PCR targeted 54 Vbeta and 13 Jbeta TCR beta segments. TCRdb analysed the immunoSEQ multiplex PCR reads with MiXCR anew, one entry per CDR3 protein. Among 100,000 to 150,000 distinct CDR3 sequences listed, over 90% were seen once. The TCR sequence derives from a human donor with multiple sclerosis. The sequenced material came from CD8+ T cells from PBMCs. This rearrangement joins TRBV15 to TRBJ2-5, with TRBD2 identical over 8 bases. The CDR3 nucleotides read TGTGCCACCAGCAGAGATCGGGGGGGCCAAGAGACCCAGTACTTC. Translation gives CATSRDRGGQETQYF. The whole variable domain, filled in from reference TRBV15 and TRBJ2-5, reads DAMVIQNPRYQVTQFGKPVTLSCSQTLNHNVMYWYQQKSSQAPKLLFHYYDKDFNNEADTPDNFQSRRPNTSFCFLDIRSPGLGDTAMYLCATSRDRGGQETQYFGPGTRLLVL.